The rows below give T cell receptor beta chains drawn from one sample of a study of blood T cell repertoires in COVID-19. Measured with immunoSEQ multiplex PCR; TCRdb has only the in-frame clones, and not every one. The sample holds 490,000 or so clones, approximately 87% seen once. The sample was PBMCs or T cells enriched from blood (not recorded which). All receptors come from a woman aged 35 to 49 who had recovered from COVID-19. Each CDR3 is given with its conserved first and last residue. A D gene is named only where the DNA matches it firmly. Expanded clones get a size class; other rows say once, few or many, or leave the size out.

d_gene	v_gene	abundance	j_gene	CDR3nt	CDR3aa
TRBD1	TRBV7-2	NA	TRBJ1-5	TGTGCCAGCAGCTTACAGGGGGCTTATCAGCCCCAGCATTTT	CASSLQGAYQPQHF
TRBD1	TRBV29-1	NA	TRBJ2-3	TGCAGCGTTGCAGGGGGACAGGGGCGGACAGATACGCAGTATTTT	CSVAGGQGRTDTQYF
TRBD1	TRBV5-1	NA	TRBJ1-4	TGCGCCAGCAGCAATAGACAGGGGGGAGATGAAAAACTGTTTTTT	CASSNRQGGDEKLFF
NA	TRBV27	NA	TRBJ2-5	TGTGCCAGCAGTTTATTTTGGGACACCCGTGGAGAGACCCAGTACTTC	CASSLFWDTRGETQYF
NA	TRBV7-9	NA	TRBJ1-6	TGTGCCAGCAGCTCTTCTTCGGGGGGGAATTCACCCCTCCACTTT	CASSSSSGGNSPLHF
NA	TRBV19	NA	TRBJ1-5	TGTGCCAGTAGTATGGAGGGAGAGAAGGGCAATCAGCCCCAGCATTTT	CASSMEGEKGNQPQHF
NA	TRBV13	NA	TRBJ2-7	TGTGCCAGCAGCTTAGTAGGACTATTGGAGCGGGAGCAGTACTTC	CASSLVGLLEREQYF
NA	TRBV6-5	NA	TRBJ2-1	TGTGCCAGCGGAACGGGGTGGAACAATGAGCAGTTCTTC	CASGTGWNNEQFF
TRBD1	TRBV15	NA	TRBJ1-5	TGTGCCACCAGCAGAGACCCCCGGGACAGGGATCAGCCCCAGCATTTT	CATSRDPRDRDQPQHF
NA	TRBV4-1	NA	TRBJ2-3	TGCGCCAGCAGCCAAGCACGCGGCACAGATACGCAGTATTTT	CASSQARGTDTQYF
NA	TRBV29-1	NA	TRBJ2-7	TGCAGCGTTGGAGTCTACTCCTACGAGCAGTACTTC	CSVGVYSYEQYF
NA	TRBV5-6	once	TRBJ2-7	TGTGCCAGCAGCGGACTGATTAGTAGCTCCTACGAGCAGTACTTC	CASSGLISSSYEQYF
NA	TRBV7-9	NA	TRBJ1-3	TGTGCCAGCAGCTTAGGCGGAGTGAACTCTGGAAACACCATATATTTT	CASSLGGVNSGNTIYF
NA	TRBV5-8	NA	TRBJ2-3	TGTGCCAGCAGCTTGATCGTCCTCGAGGGTCGGACAGATACGCAGTATTTT	CASSLIVLEGRTDTQYF
TRBD2	TRBV11-2	NA	TRBJ2-1	TGTGCCAGCAGCTTAGAGGCTAGCGGGATGTACAATGAGCAGTTCTTC	CASSLEASGMYNEQFF
TRBD2	TRBV5-4	once	TRBJ2-1	TGTGCCAGCAGCTTCCTCCGGGGGTGGGCGGGAGATAACAATGAGCAGTTCTTC	CASSFLRGWAGDNNEQFF
NA	TRBV21-1	NA	TRBJ2-3	TGTGCCAGCAGCAAAGTGGCCCGACTTACCACAGATACGCAGTATTTT	CASSKVARLTTDTQYF
NA	TRBV4-1	once	TRBJ1-6	TGCGCCAGCAGCCAAGAACCAGGGAATTCACCCCTCCACTTT	CASSQEPGNSPLHF
TRBD1	TRBV7-9	NA	TRBJ1-6	TGTGCCAGCAGCTTAAAGGGGACAGGCAATTCACCCCTCCACTTT	CASSLKGTGNSPLHF
NA	TRBV19	NA	TRBJ1-2	TGTGCCAGTAGTATAGTCGCCGATCGGAGGGGCTACACCTTC	CASSIVADRRGYTF